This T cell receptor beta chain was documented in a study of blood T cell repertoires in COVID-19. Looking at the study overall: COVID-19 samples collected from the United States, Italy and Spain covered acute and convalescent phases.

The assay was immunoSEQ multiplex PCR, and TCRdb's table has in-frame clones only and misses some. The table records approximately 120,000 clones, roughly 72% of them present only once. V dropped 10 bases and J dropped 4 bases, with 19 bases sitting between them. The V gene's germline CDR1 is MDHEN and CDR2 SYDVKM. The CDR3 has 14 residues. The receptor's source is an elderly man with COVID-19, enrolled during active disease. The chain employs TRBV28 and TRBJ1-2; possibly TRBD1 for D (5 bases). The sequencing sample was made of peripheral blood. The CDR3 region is CATRQGLSSYGYTF. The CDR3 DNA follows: TGTGCCACCCGGCAGGGCCTATCTAGCTATGGCTACACCTTC.